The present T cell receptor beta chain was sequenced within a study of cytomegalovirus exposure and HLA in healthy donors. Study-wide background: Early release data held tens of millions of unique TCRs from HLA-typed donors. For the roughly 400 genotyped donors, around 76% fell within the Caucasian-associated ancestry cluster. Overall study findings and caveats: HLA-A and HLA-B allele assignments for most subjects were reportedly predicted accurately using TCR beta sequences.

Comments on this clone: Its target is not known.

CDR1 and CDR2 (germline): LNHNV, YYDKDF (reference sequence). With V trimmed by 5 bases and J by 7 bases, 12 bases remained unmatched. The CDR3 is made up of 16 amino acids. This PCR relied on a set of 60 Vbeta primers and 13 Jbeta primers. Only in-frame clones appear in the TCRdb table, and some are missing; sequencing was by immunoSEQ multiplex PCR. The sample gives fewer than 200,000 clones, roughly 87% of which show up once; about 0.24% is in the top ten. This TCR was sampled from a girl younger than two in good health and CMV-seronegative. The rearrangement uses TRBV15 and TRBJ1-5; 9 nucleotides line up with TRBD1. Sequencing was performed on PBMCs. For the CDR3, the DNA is TGTGCCACCAGCCCTCTACCGGGACAGGGTAGGCAGCCCCAGCATTTT. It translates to CATSPLPGQGRQPQHF.